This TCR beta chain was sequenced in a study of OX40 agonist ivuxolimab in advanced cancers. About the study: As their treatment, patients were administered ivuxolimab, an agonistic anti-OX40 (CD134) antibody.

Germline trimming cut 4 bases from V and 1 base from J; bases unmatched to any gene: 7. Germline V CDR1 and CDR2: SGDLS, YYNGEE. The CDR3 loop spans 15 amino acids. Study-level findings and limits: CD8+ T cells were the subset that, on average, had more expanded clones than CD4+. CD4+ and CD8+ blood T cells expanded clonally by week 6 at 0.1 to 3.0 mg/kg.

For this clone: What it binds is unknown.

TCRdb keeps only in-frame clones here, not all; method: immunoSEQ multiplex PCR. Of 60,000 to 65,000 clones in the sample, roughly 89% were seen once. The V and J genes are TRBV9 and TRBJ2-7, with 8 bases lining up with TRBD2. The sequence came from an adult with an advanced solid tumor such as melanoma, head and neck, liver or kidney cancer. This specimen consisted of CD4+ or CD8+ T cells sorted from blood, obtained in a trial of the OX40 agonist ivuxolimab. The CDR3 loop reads CASSPTSGSSYEQYF. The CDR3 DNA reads TGTGCCAGCAGCCCCACTAGCGGATCTTCCTACGAGCAGTACTTC.